The 18 T cell receptor beta chains below were found in one sample sequenced in a study of beta chain features in type 1 diabetes. Since all of the isolated RNA was reverse transcribed, expressed TCRB transcripts were what got sequenced. Measured with immunoSEQ multiplex PCR; TCRdb has only the in-frame clones, and not every one. The table has 680,000 or so clones, about a sixth seen once; the top ten hold approximately 0.099%. Sequenced sample: naive CD4+ T cells from blood. These receptors all stem from a young man in good health.

This clone was counted a few times. This chain uses TRBV18 with TRBJ2-3, with 9 positions matching TRBD2. CDR1 is KGHSH, CDR2 LQKENI, per germline. The CDR3 is 16 amino acids. J gave up 2 bases and V 3 bases, and 6 bases lay outside the gene matches. The CDR3 bases are TGTGCCAGCTCACCGCGTTTAGCGGGGGTCACAGATACGCAGTATTTT. This gives the protein CASSPRLAGVTDTQYF.

A few counts support this clone. The CDR3 loop is CASSMRANTGELFF. DNA of the CDR3: TGTGCCAGTAGTATGCGCGCGAACACCGGGGAGCTGTTTTTT. The V gene is TRBV19, the J gene TRBJ2-2; D is uncertain. The ends were cut back, 3 bases at V and 0 bases at J, with 5 bases in the middle. Germline V gene lookup returns CDR1 LNHDA and CDR2 SQIVND (reference sequence). The CDR3 spans 14 residues.

This clone was found a few times. V gene TRBV28 combines with J gene TRBJ2-5; unclear D gene. Germline CDR1 and CDR2: MDHEN and SYDVKM. The CDR3 contains 10 residues. V lost 10 bases and J 3 bases, leaving 6 bases between the germline ends. In nucleotides, the CDR3 is TGTGCCACCCGAGAAGAGACCCAGTACTTC. Residues: CATREETQYF.

The V gene is TRBV4-1, the J gene TRBJ2-3, with TRBD2 matching over 9 bases. The CDR3 totals 17 residues. V dropped 2 bases and J dropped 7; count of bases not matched to a gene: 13. Looked up from germline, CDR1 is MGHRA and CDR2 is YSYEKL. The CDR3 reads CASSQRRLADNNNTQYF. For the CDR3, the DNA is TGCGCCAGCAGCCAACGGAGACTAGCGGACAATAATAATACGCAGTATTTT.

This clone was seen at least ten times. The chain combines TRBV7-2 with TRBJ2-4; either TRBD1 or TRBD2 may fit D (5 bases each). Germline-derived CDR1 and CDR2 are SGHTA and FQGNSA. V lost 1 base, J lost 7 bases, and 11 bases lay in between. This CDR3 is built from 14 residues. The CDR3 spells CASSLGVGTNIQYF. Here the CDR3 DNA reads TGTGCCAGCAGCTTAGGTGTAGGGACGAACATTCAGTACTTC.

This clone was seen a handful of times. J is TRBJ1-1 and V is TRBV10-3; 7 bases line up with TRBD1. The V segment lost 8 bases and the J segment 1 base; nucleotides outside the gene matches: 13. The CDR3 covers 16 residues. Germline assignment: CDR1 ENHRY and CDR2 SYGVKD. As DNA, the CDR3 is TGTGCCATCTCTACAGGTACAGGGGCAAAGAACACTGAAGCTTTCTTT. It yields the protein CAISTGTGAKNTEAFF.

The chain recombines TRBV27 with TRBJ1-2; tentatively, D is TRBD1 (6 bases). This CDR3 is 16 amino acids long. CDR1 is MNHEY, CDR2 SMNVEV, per germline (reference sequence). Trimming cost V 0 bases and J 8 bases, with 19 bases left between them. The CDR3 reads CASSLSGATTPGGYTF. The CDR3 DNA reads as TGTGCCAGCAGTTTATCGGGGGCTACAACCCCGGGAGGCTACACCTTC.

CDR3 protein: CASSQDPSQSPWYF. CDR3 DNA sequence: TGCGCCAGCAGCCAAGACCCCTCGCAATCCCCGTGGTATTTT. The J gene is TRBJ2-3, the V gene TRBV4-3; D not resolved. This CDR3 is built from 14 residues. Germline lookup yields CDR1 LGHNA and CDR2 YSLEER. Between the trimmed V and J ends, which lost 0 bases and 14 bases, there was a span of 18 bases.

The chain combines TRBV19 with TRBJ2-4, with a tentative D call TRBD1 (5 bases). V dropped 5 bases and J dropped 0 bases, with 14 bases sitting between them. The CDR3 contains 16 residues. Germline CDR1 and CDR2: LNHDA and SQIVND (reference sequence). The CDR3 sequence: CASSDGARQAKNIQYF. The CDR3 region has the DNA TGTGCCAGTAGTGATGGGGCTAGGCAAGCCAAAAACATTCAGTACTTC.

This clone was picked up a small number of times. V gene TRBV18 combines with J gene TRBJ2-5; D remains unclear. Germline V gene data show CDR1 as KGHSH and CDR2 as LQKENI. The CDR3 length is 13 residues. The V and J ends lost 2 bases and 2 bases respectively, with 6 bases between them. CDR3 sequence reads: CASSPYMQETQYF. For the CDR3, the DNA is TGTGCCAGCTCACCATACATGCAAGAGACCCAGTACTTC.

This clone was seen a handful of times. CDR3 region: CAWSRLGWQYF. In nucleotides, the CDR3 is TGTGCCTGGAGTCGACTAGGGTGGCAGTATTTT. The V call is TRBV30, the J call TRBJ2-3; tentative D call: TRBD2 (6 bases). Germline V gene data show CDR1 as GTSNPN and CDR2 as SVGIG (reference sequence). The CDR3 runs to 11 residues. With 2 bases removed from V and 11 bases from J, the gap between germline ends came to 11 bases.

This clone came up a few times. DNA for the CDR3: TGTGCCAGCAGTTATAGTGGACTAGCCTTTCACTTCTTC. This codes for CASSYSGLAFHFF. The chain uses TRBV28 and TRBJ2-1; 8 bases line up with TRBD2. The CDR3 extends over 13 amino acids. Germline loops: CDR1 MDHEN, CDR2 SYDVKM. The J segment lost 16 bases and the V segment lost 4 bases, leaving 12 bases of the junction unmatched. Complete variable domain (other parts from reference TRBV28 and TRBJ2-1): DVKVTQSSRYLVKRTGEKVFLECVQDMDHENMFWYRQDPGLGLRLIYFSYDVKMKEKGDIPEGYSVSREKKERFSLILESASTNQTSMYLCASSYSGLAFHFFGPGTRLTVL.

The chain recombines TRBV5-1 with TRBJ2-5, with D possibly matching TRBD1 (6 bases). This CDR3 comprises 13 residues. Germline V CDR1 and CDR2: SGHRS, YFSETQ. Trimming took 2 bases from V and 5 from J, leaving 10 bases between them. In DNA form, the CDR3 reads TGCGCCAGCAGCTTTCACAGGGAGGAGACCCAGTACTTC. This encodes CASSFHREETQYF.

This clone was seen a few times. The gene calls are TRBV7-3 and TRBJ1-5, with 7 bases lining up with TRBD1. The CDR3 spans 14 residues. V was clipped by 6 bases and J by 4 bases; unmatched bases: 6. Per germline, CDR1 SGHTA and CDR2 FQGTGA. This CDR3 reads CASRLSRGNQPQHF. The CDR3 DNA sequence: TGTGCCAGCAGACTAAGCAGGGGGAATCAGCCCCAGCATTTT.

This clone was found many times. The V call is TRBV10-3, the J call TRBJ2-1, with 10 bases lining up with TRBD2. The CDR3 contains 16 residues. Looked up from germline, CDR1 is ENHRY and CDR2 is SYGVKD. The V and J ends lost 4 bases and 8 bases, in that order; junction bases with no gene match: 11. Here the CDR3 reads CAISVGTSAGGDEQFF. The CDR3 DNA sequence: TGTGCCATCAGTGTAGGGACTAGCGCGGGAGGCGATGAGCAGTTCTTC.

This clone was seen a few times. V gene TRBV11-2 combines with J gene TRBJ2-7; 7 nucleotides match TRBD1. J lost 0 bases, V lost 6 bases, and 8 bases had no gene match. Germline assignment: CDR1 SGHAT and CDR2 FQNNGV. The CDR3 is 15 amino acids. The CDR3 coding sequence is TGTGCCAGCAGAATCACAGGGGTTCCCTCCTACGAGCAGTACTTC. Translated, it gives CASRITGVPSYEQYF.

The chain joins TRBV16 to TRBJ2-3, with unresolved D. V shed 2 bases and J shed 6 bases, with 3 bases lying between them. CDR1 and CDR2 from the germline V gene are KGHSY and FQNENV. The CDR3 is 11 amino acids. The chain's CDR3 is CASSQRDTQYF. DNA for the CDR3: TGTGCCAGCAGCCAACGCGATACGCAGTATTTT.

Only a few counts were recorded for this clone. The chain employs TRBV7-9 and TRBJ2-6; D gene ambiguous. Germline V gene lookup returns CDR1 SEHNR and CDR2 FQNEAQ (reference sequence). The CDR3 is 16 residues long. The V end was cut by 3 bases, the J end by 1 base, with 10 bases between. DNA of the CDR3: TGTGCCAGCAGCTTTTCCCCCAGATCTGGGGCCAACGTCCTGACTTTC. This gives the protein CASSFSPRSGANVLTF. The full variable domain, in which reference TRBV7-9 and TRBJ2-6 provide the parts outside the CDR3, is DTGVSQNPRHKITKRGQNVTFRCDPISEHNRLYWYRQTLGQGPEFLTYFQNEAQLEKSRLLSDRFSAERPKGSFSTLEIQRTEQGDSAMYLCASSFSPRSGANVLTFGAGSRLTVL.